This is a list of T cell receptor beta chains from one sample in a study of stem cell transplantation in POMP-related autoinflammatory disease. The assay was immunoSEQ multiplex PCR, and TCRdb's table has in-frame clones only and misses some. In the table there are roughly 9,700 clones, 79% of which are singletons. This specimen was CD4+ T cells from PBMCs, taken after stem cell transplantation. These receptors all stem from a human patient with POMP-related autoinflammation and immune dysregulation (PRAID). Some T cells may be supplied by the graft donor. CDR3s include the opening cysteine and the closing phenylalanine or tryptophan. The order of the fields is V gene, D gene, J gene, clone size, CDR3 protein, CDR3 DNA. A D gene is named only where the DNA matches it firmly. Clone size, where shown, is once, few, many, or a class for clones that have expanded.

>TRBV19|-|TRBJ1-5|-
CASRGRSNQPQHF
TGTGCCAGCAGGGGCAGGAGCAATCAGCCCCAGCATTTT
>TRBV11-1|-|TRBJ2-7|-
CASSFPGAPTYEQYF
TGTGCCAGCAGCTTTCCAGGGGCACCCACCTACGAGCAGTACTTC
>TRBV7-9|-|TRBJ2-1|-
CAIGPQRGKDNEQFF
TGTGCCATCGGCCCGCAACGGGGCAAGGACAATGAGCAGTTCTTC
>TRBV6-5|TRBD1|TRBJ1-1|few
CASSRDRGFTEAFF
TGTGCCAGCAGTAGGGACAGGGGTTTCACTGAAGCTTTCTTT
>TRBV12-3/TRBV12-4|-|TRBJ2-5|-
CASTRQLQETQYF
TGTGCCAGCACGAGACAGCTCCAAGAGACCCAGTACTTC
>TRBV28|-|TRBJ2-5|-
CASSPRLGRGQETQYF
TGTGCCAGCAGTCCCCGACTAGGCCGAGGACAAGAGACCCAGTACTTC
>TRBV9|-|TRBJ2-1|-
CASSPSGGGGIEEQFF
TGTGCCAGCAGCCCCAGTGGTGGAGGGGGCATTGAGGAGCAGTTCTTC
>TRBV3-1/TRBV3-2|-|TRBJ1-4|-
CASRRRGVAEKLFF
TGTGCCAGCCGTCGGCGGGGCGTGGCTGAAAAACTGTTTTTT
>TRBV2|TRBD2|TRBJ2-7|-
CASSVRTSGGREYF
TGTGCCAGCAGTGTCAGGACTAGCGGGGGACGGGAGTACTTC
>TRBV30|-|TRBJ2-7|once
CAWDRGPYEQYF
TGTGCCTGGGACCGGGGCCCCTACGAGCAGTACTTC
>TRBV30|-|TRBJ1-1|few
CAWSVSGRTEAFF
TGTGCCTGGAGTGTATCAGGGAGAACTGAAGCTTTCTTT
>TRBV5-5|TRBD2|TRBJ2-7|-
CASSPGLANSYEQYF
TGTGCCAGCAGCCCGGGACTAGCGAACTCCTACGAGCAGTACTTC
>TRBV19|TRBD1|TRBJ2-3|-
CASSPTGGQDTQYF
TGTGCCAGTAGTCCGACAGGGGGCCAAGATACGCAGTATTTT
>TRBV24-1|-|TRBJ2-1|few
CATSDYLYNEQFF
TGTGCCACCAGTGATTACCTATACAATGAGCAGTTCTTC
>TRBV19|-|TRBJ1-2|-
CASSTRDTYGYTF
TGTGCCAGTAGTACACGGGACACCTATGGCTACACCTTC
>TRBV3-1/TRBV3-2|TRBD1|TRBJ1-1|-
CASSQGLRSLYRGRAFF
TGTGCCAGCAGCCAGGGGCTCAGGAGCCTATACAGGGGGAGAGCTTTCTTT